These T cell receptor beta chains were read from a single sample in a study of cytomegalovirus exposure and HLA in healthy donors. The protocol was immunoSEQ multiplex PCR, while the TCRdb copy is restricted to in-frame clones and leaves out a portion. This table holds some 130,000 clones. Sequencing was done on a sample of PBMCs. These receptors were taken from a middle-aged woman in good health and CMV-seropositive. The CDR3 runs from the conserved cysteine through the conserved F or W. D genes are given only for firm matches.

V gene	D gene	J gene	CDR3 DNA	CDR3 protein
TRBV19	.	TRBJ1-5	TGTGCCAGTAGTATAGACTTCGGCAATCAGCCCCAGCATTTT	CASSIDFGNQPQHF
TRBV25-1	.	TRBJ2-5	TGTGCCAGCAGTGCGGCCCCAAGGGGGGGCCGGGAGACCCAGTACTTC	CASSAAPRGGRETQYF
TRBV5-1	TRBD2	TRBJ2-1	TGCGCCAGCAGCTTGGCCGGGACTAGAGTGGGCGAGCAGTTCTTC	CASSLAGTRVGEQFF
TRBV5-5	TRBD1	TRBJ2-7	TGTGCCAGCAGCCCGGGACAGGGGGCGTACGAGCAGTACTTC	CASSPGQGAYEQYF
TRBV20-1	.	TRBJ1-2	TGCAGTGCTAGATCGGGGGGCTACACCTTC	CSARSGGYTF
TRBV30	.	TRBJ1-1	TGTGCCTGGACTGGACAGCCGAACACTGAAGCTTTCTTT	CAWTGQPNTEAFF
TRBV9	.	TRBJ1-6	TGTGCCAGCAGCGTAGGTACAGGGCTACCGGTACTATCACCCCTCCACTTT	CASSVGTGLPVLSPLHF
TRBV7-8	TRBD1	TRBJ1-5	TGTGCAGTTGGGACAGTTTCGAATCAGCCCCAGCATTTT	CAVGTVSNQPQHF
TRBV10-3	TRBD1	TRBJ2-1	TGTGCCATCAGTGAAGGACAGGTGGTAGGATACGGATACAATGAGCAGTTCTTC	CAISEGQVVGYGYNEQFF
TRBV7-2	TRBD2	TRBJ2-7	TGTGCCAGCAGCTTAGCCCCCAGCGGGAGGGCCCCCTACGAGCAGTACTTC	CASSLAPSGRAPYEQYF
TRBV4-1	TRBD2	TRBJ2-1	TGCGCCAGCAGCAAGGGACTAGCGGGAGGAAGTGAGCAGTTCTTC	CASSKGLAGGSEQFF
TRBV28	.	TRBJ2-7	TGTGCCAGCAGTTGGATCTTCTCCCTAGCAAAGAGCTCCTACGAGCAGTACTTC	CASSWIFSLAKSSYEQYF
TRBV28	TRBD1	TRBJ1-2	TGTGCCAGGAGACGGGCAGGGGGCTACGGCTACACCTTC	CARRRAGGYGYTF